Below are 18 T cell receptor beta chains sequenced from a single sample in a study of blood T cell repertoires in COVID-19 (dated by TCRdb to about 2020). Library method: the immunoSEQ multiplex PCR assay. TCRdb holds this immuneACCESS table with in-frame rearrangements only. Some clones are missing; in checked studies, unresolved V genes explain under half, and the rest has no known cause. The sample table lists about 200,000 clones, almost 85% of them with a count of one. Of the sample, approximately 8% is held by the ten largest clones. The sample comprised peripheral blood. The receptor source for this set is a woman aged 50 to 65 with active or convalescent COVID-19.

The rearrangement links TRBV5-5 to TRBJ1-3, with TRBD1 as a possible D gene (5 bases). The ends were cut back, 2 bases at V and 0 bases at J, with 12 bases in the middle. The CDR3 has 16 residues. Germline CDR1 and CDR2: SGHKS and YYEKEE (reference sequence). The CDR3 region is CASSFLGLSSGNTIYF. Here the CDR3 DNA reads TGTGCCAGCAGCTTCTTGGGACTCTCCTCTGGAAACACCATATATTTT.

The V and J genes are TRBV12-3 or TRBV12-4 and TRBJ1-2; D remains ambiguous. V was shortened by 8 bases and J by 5 bases, with 12 bases between the two germline ends. The CDR3 is made up of 12 amino acids. The CDR3 loop reads CASARGRYGYTF. The CDR3 DNA is TGTGCCAGCGCCCGAGGGAGGTATGGCTACACCTTC.

The J gene is TRBJ1-1, the V gene TRBV29-1; D gene ambiguous. The CDR3 loop spans 12 amino acids. Trimming removed 7 bases at V and 1 base at J, with 10 bases between. From germline, CDR1 is SQVTM and CDR2 ANQGSEA. CDR3 bases: TGCAGCGGGAGCCGCCAGAACACTGAAGCTTTCTTT. Protein: CSGSRQNTEAFF. The whole variable domain, filled in from reference TRBV29-1 and TRBJ1-1, reads SAVISQKPSRDICQRGTSLTIQCQVDSQVTMMFWYRQQPGQSLTLIATANQGSEATYESGFVIDKFPISRPNLTFSTLTVSNMSPEDSSIYLCSGSRQNTEAFFGQGTRLTVV.

V is TRBV7-8 and J is TRBJ2-1; D is possibly TRBD2 (5 bases). The germline gives CDR1 SGHVS, CDR2 FQNEAQ. V was clipped by 4 bases and J by 8 bases, with 9 bases between them. This CDR3 has 12 amino acids. The CDR3 here is CASSSRGDEQFF. In DNA, the CDR3 is TGTGCCAGCAGCTCCCGGGGAGATGAGCAGTTCTTC.

J is TRBJ1-2 and V is TRBV2; D uncertain. The germline CDR1 and CDR2 sequences are SNHLY and FYNNEI. V gave up 8 bases and J gave up 8 bases, with 18 bases separating them. The CDR3 sequence is 13 residues long. CDR3: CASELQRSGGYTF. For the CDR3, the DNA is TGTGCCAGCGAACTACAGCGGTCGGGGGGCTACACCTTC.

V and J are TRBV28 and TRBJ2-5; 8 positions agree with TRBD2. This CDR3 spans 14 amino acids. Germline V CDR1 and CDR2: MDHEN, SYDVKM. Losses at the gene ends were 5 bases for V and 5 bases for J; bases not matched to a gene: 7. This CDR3 reads CASSRGGPGETQYF. The CDR3 DNA reads TGTGCCAGCAGTCGCGGGGGGCCGGGGGAGACCCAGTACTTC.

Regarding this clone: A junction boundary mismatches the germline segment, possibly from a read error. For the CDR3, the DNA is TGTGCCAGCGGTTTAATGGGAGCTAACCCCGACGAGCAGTACTTC. As protein: CASGLMGANPDEQYF. The chain carries TRBV28 and TRBJ2-7; TRBD2 might be the D (5 bases). The CDR3 extends over 15 amino acids. From germline, CDR1 is MDHEN and CDR2 SYDVKM. The complete variable domain, with remaining parts taken from reference TRBV28 and TRBJ2-7, reads DVKVTQSSRYLVKRTGEKVFLECVQDMDHENMFWYRQDPGLGLRLIYFSYDVKMKEKGDIPEGYSVSREKKERFSLILESASTNQTSMYLCASGLMGANPDEQYFGPGTRLTVT.

This clone was seen once. V and J are TRBV5-8 and TRBJ1-6; TRBD1 aligns across 10 bases. V was clipped by 4 bases and J by 10 bases; unmatched bases: 8. The CDR3 is 15 residues long. The germline gives CDR1 SGHTS, CDR2 YDEGEE. The DNA for the CDR3 is TGTGCCAGCAGCAGGACAGGGGGAGGCGTCTCACCCCTCCACTTT. This encodes CASSRTGGGVSPLHF.

The chain has TRBV11-3 and TRBJ2-5, with TRBD2 identical over 12 bases. The CDR3 covers 15 residues. Germline CDR1 and CDR2: SGHNT and YENEEA. With V trimmed by 5 bases and J by 1 base, 2 bases remained unmatched. The CDR3 protein is CASSMGLAGQETQYF. In nucleotides, the CDR3 is TGTGCCAGCAGCATGGGACTAGCGGGCCAAGAGACCCAGTACTTC.

This sequence joins TRBV5-1 and TRBJ2-5; no firm D call. The V gene lost 4 bases and the J gene lost 3 bases, with 7 bases spanning the gap. CDR3 length equals 12 residues. CDR1 is SGHRS, CDR2 YFSETQ, per germline. The CDR3 sequence: CASSEKKETQYF. CDR3 DNA: TGCGCCAGCAGCGAGAAGAAAGAGACCCAGTACTTC.

The J gene is TRBJ1-1, the V gene TRBV28; 11 bases match TRBD1. Germline V gives CDR1 MDHEN, CDR2 SYDVKM. The CDR3 has 15 residues. The ends lost 6 bases at V and 4 bases at J; junction bases unmatched: 7. This chain's CDR3 is CASSWTGGLGTEAFF. CDR3 DNA sequence: TGTGCCAGCAGCTGGACAGGGGGCCTCGGCACTGAAGCTTTCTTT.

This chain connects TRBV23-1 to TRBJ2-7, with a tentative D call TRBD2 (6 bases). TRBV23-1 is treated as an ORF (open reading frame) with a function not yet certain. The CDR3 sequence is 15 residues long. Trimming left V 6 bases short and J 2 bases short, with 17 bases between. The CDR3 region is CASSQLGGSPYEQYF. For the CDR3, the DNA is TGCGCCAGCAGCCAACTTGGGGGGAGTCCCTACGAGCAGTACTTC.

The chain couples TRBV5-5 to TRBJ2-7; D possibly corresponds to TRBD2 (6 bases). Germline V lookup: CDR1 SGHKS, CDR2 YYEKEE (reference sequence). The CDR3 runs 12 residues. V was shortened by 7 bases and J by 6 bases, with 14 bases between the two germline ends. The DNA for the CDR3 is TGTGCCAGCTATAGGCGGGGCACCGAGCAGTACTTC. Translated, it gives CASYRRGTEQYF.

The gene calls are TRBV9 and TRBJ1-5; D is unclear. Germline loops: CDR1 SGDLS, CDR2 YYNGEE. Deletions cut 0 bases from V and 6 bases from J, with 7 bases between. The CDR3 length is 13 residues. CDR3 residues: CASSVGGSQPQHF. The CDR3 DNA follows: TGTGCCAGCAGCGTAGGAGGAAGTCAGCCCCAGCATTTT.

This chain links TRBV30 with TRBJ1-5; D unclear. The CDR3 extends over 13 amino acids. In germline, CDR1 is GTSNPN, CDR2 SVGIG (reference sequence). V was cut by 3 bases and J by 0 bases, with 6 bases left in between. The CDR3 DNA reads TGTGCCTGGAGAACAGATAGCAATCAGCCCCAGCATTTT. As protein: CAWRTDSNQPQHF.

The J gene is TRBJ2-3, the V gene TRBV5-6; 8 bases are shared with TRBD1. The trim removed 2 bases at V and 9 bases at J, leaving 5 bases unmatched. The CDR3 totals 13 residues. CDR1 is SGHDT, CDR2 YYEEEE, per germline. CDR3 in DNA: TGTGCCAGCAGCTTCCGGACAGGGCGGACGCAGTATTTT. It codes for CASSFRTGRTQYF. Complete variable domain (other parts from reference TRBV5-6 and TRBJ2-3): DAGVTQSPTHLIKTRGQQVTLRCSPKSGHDTVSWYQQALGQGPQFIFQYYEEEERQRGNFPDRFSGHQFPNYSSELNVNALLLGDSALYLCASSFRTGRTQYFGPGTRLTVL.

The chain employs TRBV29-1 and TRBJ1-1; D gene uncertain. Germline CDR1 and CDR2: SQVTM and ANQGSEA. This CDR3 has 13 amino acids. The V end lost 7 bases, the J end lost 1 base, and 13 bases lay between the germline ends. CDR3 loop: CSAETESNTEAFF. The CDR3 nucleotides are TGCAGCGCCGAAACGGAGTCGAACACTGAAGCTTTCTTT.

This clone was seen only a few times. The V and J genes are TRBV5-4 and TRBJ2-3, with unresolved D. This CDR3 region has 15 residues. CDR1 SGHNT and CDR2 YYREEE come from the germline V gene (reference sequence). V was clipped by 0 bases and J by 2 bases, with 10 bases between them. Here the CDR3 DNA reads TGTGCCAGCAGCTTGGACACCCAAACCACAGATACGCAGTATTTT. The encoded protein is CASSLDTQTTDTQYF.